This T cell receptor (beta chain) stems from a study of tumor and adjacent non-tumor tissue in lung cancer. On the study more broadly: There were about 12 adenocarcinoma, 2 squamous cell carcinoma and 1 small cell lung cancer cases. Stage I to III disease affected some 11 men and roughly five women aged roughly 31 to 76. Study-wide points: Compared with tumor, normal lung showed significantly lower TCR diversity. In normal lung, the top 100 clones were significantly more dominant than in tumor.

No cell sorting was done before RNA was extracted from the tissue. Distant lung tissue was collected more than 3 cm away from the tumor edge. With 0 bases removed from V and 5 bases from J, the gap between germline ends came to 13 bases. The CDR3 length is 16 residues. As concerns this clonotype: Its antigen is still unknown.

Three rounds of nested PCR, following a modified ARM-PCR protocol, produced the TCRbeta library. TCRdb recomputed calls from the multiplex PCR reads with MiXCR, one row per CDR3 protein. The data contain some 95,000 distinct CDR3 sequences, roughly 78% of them singletons. The V and J genes are TRBV12-3 or TRBV12-4 and TRBJ2-2, with D tentatively TRBD2 (5 bases). The material sequenced was distant non-tumor lung tissue. The TCR originated in a man between 60 and 75 years old with small cell lung cancer. This CDR3 is CASSLAVGSQTGELFF. The CDR3 region has the DNA TGTGCCAGCAGTTTAGCAGTAGGGAGTCAAACCGGGGAGCTGTTTTTT.